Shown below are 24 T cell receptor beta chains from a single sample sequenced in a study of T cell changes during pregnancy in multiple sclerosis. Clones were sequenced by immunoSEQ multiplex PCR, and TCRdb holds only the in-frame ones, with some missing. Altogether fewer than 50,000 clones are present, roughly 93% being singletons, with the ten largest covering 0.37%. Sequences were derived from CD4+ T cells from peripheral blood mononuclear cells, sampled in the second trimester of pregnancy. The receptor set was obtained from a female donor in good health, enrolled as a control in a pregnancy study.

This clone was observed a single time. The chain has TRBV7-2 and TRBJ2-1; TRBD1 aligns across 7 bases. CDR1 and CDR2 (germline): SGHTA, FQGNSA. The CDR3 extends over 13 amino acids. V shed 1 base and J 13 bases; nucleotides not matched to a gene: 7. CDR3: CASSLGVRQGQFF. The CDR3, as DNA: TGTGCCAGCAGCTTAGGGGTAAGACAGGGTCAGTTCTTC. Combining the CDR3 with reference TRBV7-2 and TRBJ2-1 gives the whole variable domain GAGVSQSPSNKVTEKGKDVELRCDPISGHTALYWYRQSLGQGLEFLIYFQGNSAPDKSGLPSDRFSAERTGGSVSTLTIQRTQQEDSAVYLCASSLGVRQGQFFGPGTRLTVL.

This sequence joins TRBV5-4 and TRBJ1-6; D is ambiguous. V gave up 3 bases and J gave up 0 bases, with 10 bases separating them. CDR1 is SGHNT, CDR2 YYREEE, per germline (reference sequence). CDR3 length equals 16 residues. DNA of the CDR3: TGTGCCAGCAGCTCAGATCGGAGCTCCTATAATTCACCCCTCCACTTT. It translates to CASSSDRSSYNSPLHF.

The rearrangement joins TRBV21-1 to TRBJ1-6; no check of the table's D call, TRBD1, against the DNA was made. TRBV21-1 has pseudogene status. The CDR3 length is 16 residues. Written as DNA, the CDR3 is TGTGCCAGCAGCAGGGACAGGGGTAATCGTAATTCACCCCTCCACTTT. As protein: CASSRDRGNRNSPLHF.

The DNA for the CDR3 is TGTGCCAGCAGCTTAGATAGAACTGAAGCTTTCTTT. Its translation: CASSLDRTEAFF. The chain links TRBV11-3 to TRBJ1-1; D unclear. This CDR3 contains 12 residues. Germline loops: CDR1 SGHNT, CDR2 YENEEA. V shed 0 bases and J shed 5 bases, with 4 bases lying between them. Based on the CDR3 plus reference TRBV11-3 and TRBJ1-1, the full variable domain is EAGVVQSPRYKIIEKKQPVAFWCNPISGHNTLYWYLQNLGQGPELLIRYENEEAVDDSQLPKDRFSAERLKGVDSTLKIQPAELGDSAVYLCASSLDRTEAFFGQGTRLTVV.

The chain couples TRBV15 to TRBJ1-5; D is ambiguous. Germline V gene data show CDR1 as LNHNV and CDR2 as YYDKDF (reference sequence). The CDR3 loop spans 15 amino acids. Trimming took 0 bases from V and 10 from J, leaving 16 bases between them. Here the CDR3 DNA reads TGTGCCACCAGCAGAGACGGCGGTTCGAGGGTTCCCCAGCATTTT. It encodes CATSRDGGSRVPQHF.

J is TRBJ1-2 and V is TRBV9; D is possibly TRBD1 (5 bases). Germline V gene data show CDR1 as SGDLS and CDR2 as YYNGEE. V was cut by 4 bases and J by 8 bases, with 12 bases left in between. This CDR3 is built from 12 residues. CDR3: CASSIGTGGYTF. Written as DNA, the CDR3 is TGTGCCAGCAGCATCGGGACTGGGGGCTACACCTTC.

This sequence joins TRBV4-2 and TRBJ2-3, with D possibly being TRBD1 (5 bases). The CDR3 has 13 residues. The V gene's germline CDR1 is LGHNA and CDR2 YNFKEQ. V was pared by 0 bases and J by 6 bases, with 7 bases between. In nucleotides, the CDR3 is TGTGCCAGCAGCCAAGATAAGGGGGATACGCAGTATTTT. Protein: CASSQDKGDTQYF.

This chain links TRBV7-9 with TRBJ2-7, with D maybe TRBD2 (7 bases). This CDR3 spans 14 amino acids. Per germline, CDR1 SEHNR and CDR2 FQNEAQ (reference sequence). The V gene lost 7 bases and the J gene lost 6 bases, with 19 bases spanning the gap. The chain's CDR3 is CASTLNSGGREQYF. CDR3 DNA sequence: TGTGCCAGCACCCTCAACTCGGGGGGCCGCGAGCAGTACTTC.

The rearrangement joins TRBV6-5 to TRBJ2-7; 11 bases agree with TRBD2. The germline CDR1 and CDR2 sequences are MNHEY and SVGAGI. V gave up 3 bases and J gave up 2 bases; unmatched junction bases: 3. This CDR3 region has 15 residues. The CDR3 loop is CASSYSGGAPYEQYF. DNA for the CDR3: TGTGCCAGCAGTTATAGCGGGGGGGCCCCCTACGAGCAGTACTTC.

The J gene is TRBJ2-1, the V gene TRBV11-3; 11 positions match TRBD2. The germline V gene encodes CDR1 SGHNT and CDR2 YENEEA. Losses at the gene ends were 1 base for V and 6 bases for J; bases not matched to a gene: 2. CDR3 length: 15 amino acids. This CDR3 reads CASSLASGGFNEQFF. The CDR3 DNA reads TGTGCCAGCAGCTTAGCTAGCGGGGGGTTCAATGAGCAGTTCTTC. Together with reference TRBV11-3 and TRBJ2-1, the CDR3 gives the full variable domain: EAGVVQSPRYKIIEKKQPVAFWCNPISGHNTLYWYLQNLGQGPELLIRYENEEAVDDSQLPKDRFSAERLKGVDSTLKIQPAELGDSAVYLCASSLASGGFNEQFFGPGTRLTVL.

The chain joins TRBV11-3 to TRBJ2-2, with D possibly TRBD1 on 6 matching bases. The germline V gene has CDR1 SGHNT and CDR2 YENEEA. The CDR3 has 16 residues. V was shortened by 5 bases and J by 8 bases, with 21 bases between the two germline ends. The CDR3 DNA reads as TGTGCCAGCAGCCCAATCGGGACACCACGGGGAGGGGAGCTGTTTTTT. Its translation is CASSPIGTPRGGELFF.

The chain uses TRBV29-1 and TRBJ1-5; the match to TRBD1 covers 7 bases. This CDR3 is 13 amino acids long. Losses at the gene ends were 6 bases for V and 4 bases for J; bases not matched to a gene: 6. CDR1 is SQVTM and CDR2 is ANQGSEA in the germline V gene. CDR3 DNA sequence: TGCAGCGTCGGGACAGCATGGAATCAGCCCCAGCATTTT. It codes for CSVGTAWNQPQHF.

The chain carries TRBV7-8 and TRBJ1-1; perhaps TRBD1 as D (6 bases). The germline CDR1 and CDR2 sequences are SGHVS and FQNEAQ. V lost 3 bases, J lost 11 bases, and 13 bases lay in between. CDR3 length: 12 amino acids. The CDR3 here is CASSFQTGHAFF. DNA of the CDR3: TGTGCCAGCAGCTTCCAAACAGGGCACGCTTTCTTT.

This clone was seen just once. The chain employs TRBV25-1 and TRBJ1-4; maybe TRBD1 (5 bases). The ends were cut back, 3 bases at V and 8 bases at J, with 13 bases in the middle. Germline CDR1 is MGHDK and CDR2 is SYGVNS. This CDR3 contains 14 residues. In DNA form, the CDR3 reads TGTGCCAGCAGTGACCGGGCAGGGCGCGAAAAACTGTTTTTT. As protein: CASSDRAGREKLFF. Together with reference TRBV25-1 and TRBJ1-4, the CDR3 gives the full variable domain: EADIYQTPRYLVIGTGKKITLECSQTMGHDKMYWYQQDPGMELHLIHYSYGVNSTEKGDLSSESTVSRIRTEHFPLTLESARPSHTSQYLCASSDRAGREKLFFGSGTQLSVL.

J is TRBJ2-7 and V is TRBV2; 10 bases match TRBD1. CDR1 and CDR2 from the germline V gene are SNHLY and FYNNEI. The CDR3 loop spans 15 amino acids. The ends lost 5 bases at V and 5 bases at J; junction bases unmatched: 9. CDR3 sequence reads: CASSRDRGRVHEQYF. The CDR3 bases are TGTGCCAGCAGTCGAGACAGGGGGCGCGTCCACGAGCAGTACTTC.

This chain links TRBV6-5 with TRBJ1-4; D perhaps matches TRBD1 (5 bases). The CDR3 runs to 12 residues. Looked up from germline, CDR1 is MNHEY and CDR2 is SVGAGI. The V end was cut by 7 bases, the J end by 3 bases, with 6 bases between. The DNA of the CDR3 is TGTGCCAGCAAGACAGCTAATGAAAAACTGTTTTTT. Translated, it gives CASKTANEKLFF.

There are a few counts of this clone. The CDR3: CASSEKYPGQGRYEQYF. The CDR3 nucleotides are TGTGCCAGCAGTGAAAAATATCCGGGACAGGGGAGGTACGAGCAGTACTTC. The rearrangement links TRBV2 to TRBJ2-7; 10 bases are a match to TRBD1. This CDR3 spans 17 amino acids. Looked up from germline, CDR1 is SNHLY and CDR2 is FYNNEI. Unmatched junction bases numbered 11, after V lost 2 bases and J lost 4 bases. Full variable domain (rest looked up from reference TRBV2 and TRBJ2-7): EPEVTQTPSHQVTQMGQEVILRCVPISNHLYFYWYRQILGQKVEFLVSFYNNEISEKSEIFDDQFSVERPDGSNFTLKIRSTKLEDSAMYFCASSEKYPGQGRYEQYFGPGTRLTVT.

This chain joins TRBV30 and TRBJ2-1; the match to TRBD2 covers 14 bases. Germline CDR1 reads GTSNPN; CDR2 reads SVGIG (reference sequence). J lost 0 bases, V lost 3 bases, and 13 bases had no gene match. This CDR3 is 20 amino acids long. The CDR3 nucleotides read TGTGCCTGGAGAGGCCGTGCGGGGACTAGCGGGGGAAGCTCCTACAATGAGCAGTTCTTC. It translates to CAWRGRAGTSGGSSYNEQFF.

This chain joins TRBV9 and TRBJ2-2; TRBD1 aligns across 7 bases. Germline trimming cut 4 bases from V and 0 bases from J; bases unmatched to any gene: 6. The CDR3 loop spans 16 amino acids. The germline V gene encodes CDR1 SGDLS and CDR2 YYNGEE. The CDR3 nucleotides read TGTGCCAGCAGCACACAAGGGACAGCGAACACCGGGGAGCTGTTTTTT. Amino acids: CASSTQGTANTGELFF.

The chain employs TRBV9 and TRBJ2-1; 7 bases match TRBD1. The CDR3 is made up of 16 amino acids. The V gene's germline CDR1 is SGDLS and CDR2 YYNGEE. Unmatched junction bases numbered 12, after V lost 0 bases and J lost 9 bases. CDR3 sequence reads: CASSVGYRGFQTEQFF. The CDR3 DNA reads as TGTGCCAGCAGCGTAGGGTACAGGGGATTTCAAACTGAGCAGTTCTTC.

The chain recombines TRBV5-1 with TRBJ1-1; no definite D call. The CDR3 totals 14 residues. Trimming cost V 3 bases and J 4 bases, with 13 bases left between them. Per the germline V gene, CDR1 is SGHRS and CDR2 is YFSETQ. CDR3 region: CASSSLEGGTEAFF. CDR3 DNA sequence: TGCGCCAGCAGCTCCTTGGAGGGTGGCACTGAAGCTTTCTTT. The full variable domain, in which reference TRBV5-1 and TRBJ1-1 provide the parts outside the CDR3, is KAGVTQTPRYLIKTRGQQVTLSCSPISGHRSVSWYQQTPGQGLQFLFEYFSETQRNKGNFPGRFSGRQFSNSRSEMNVSTLELGDSALYLCASSSLEGGTEAFFGQGTRLTVV.

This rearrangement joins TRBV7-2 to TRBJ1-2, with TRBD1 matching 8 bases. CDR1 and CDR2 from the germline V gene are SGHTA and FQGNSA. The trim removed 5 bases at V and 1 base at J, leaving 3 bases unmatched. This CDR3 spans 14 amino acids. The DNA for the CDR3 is TGTGCCAGCAGCCGGACAGGGTATAACTATGGCTACACCTTC. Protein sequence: CASSRTGYNYGYTF.

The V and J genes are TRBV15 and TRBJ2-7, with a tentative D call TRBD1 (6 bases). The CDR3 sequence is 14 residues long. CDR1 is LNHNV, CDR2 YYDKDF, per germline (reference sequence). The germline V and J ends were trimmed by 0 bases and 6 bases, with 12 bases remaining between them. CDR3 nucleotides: TGTGCCACCAGCAGAGATCGTACAGGGCGCGAGCAGTACTTC. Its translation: CATSRDRTGREQYF.

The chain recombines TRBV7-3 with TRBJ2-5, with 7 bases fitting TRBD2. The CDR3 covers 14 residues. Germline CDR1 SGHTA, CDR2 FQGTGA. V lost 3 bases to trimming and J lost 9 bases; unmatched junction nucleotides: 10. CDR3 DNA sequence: TGTGCCAGCAGCTTGTCATCTAGCGGAGCCCCCCAGTACTTC. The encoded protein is CASSLSSSGAPQYF. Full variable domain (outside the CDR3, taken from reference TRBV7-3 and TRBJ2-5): GAGVSQTPSNKVTEKGKYVELRCDPISGHTALYWYRQSLGQGPEFLIYFQGTGAADDSGLPNDRFFAVRPEGSVSTLKIQRTERGDSAVYLCASSLSSSGAPQYFGPGTRLLVL.